This TCR beta chain stems from a study of breast tumors, draining lymph nodes, adjacent tissues. TCRdb fed the multiplex PCR reads into MiXCR, producing one record per CDR3 protein. Among some 130,000 distinct CDR3 sequences listed, 20% to 25% were seen once. The CDR3 is made up of 10 amino acids. Trimming took off 3 bases at V and 5 bases at J, with 2 bases between the two ends. Germline assignment: CDR1 SNHLY and CDR2 FYNNEI. Samples came from axillary lymph nodes draining the breast cancer. This clonotype was picked up many times. The rearrangement joins TRBV2 to TRBJ2-7; D is ambiguous. Sequencing used axillary lymph node tissue. This clonotype originated in a female donor with breast cancer. Some clones in this sample may be carry-over from other donors' samples. The CDR3 nucleotides read TGTGCCAGCAGTGATAACGAGCAGTACTTC. Protein: CASSDNEQYF.